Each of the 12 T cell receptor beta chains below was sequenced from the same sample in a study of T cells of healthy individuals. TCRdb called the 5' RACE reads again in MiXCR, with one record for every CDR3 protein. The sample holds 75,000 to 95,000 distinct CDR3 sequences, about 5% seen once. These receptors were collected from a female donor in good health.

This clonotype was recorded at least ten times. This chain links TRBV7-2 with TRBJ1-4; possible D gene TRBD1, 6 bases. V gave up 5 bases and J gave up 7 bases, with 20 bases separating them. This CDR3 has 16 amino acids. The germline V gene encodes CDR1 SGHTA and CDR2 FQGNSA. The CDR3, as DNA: TGTGCCAGCAGCGCAGCGGGTTGGGGGCAGGGTGAAAAACTGTTTTTT. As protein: CASSAAGWGQGEKLFF.

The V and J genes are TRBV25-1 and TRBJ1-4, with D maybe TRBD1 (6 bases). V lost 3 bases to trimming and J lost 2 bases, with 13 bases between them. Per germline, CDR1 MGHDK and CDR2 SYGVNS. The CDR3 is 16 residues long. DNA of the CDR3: TGTGCCAGCAGTGATCGGGCCGGGGGCACTAATGAAAAACTGTTTTTT. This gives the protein CASSDRAGGTNEKLFF.

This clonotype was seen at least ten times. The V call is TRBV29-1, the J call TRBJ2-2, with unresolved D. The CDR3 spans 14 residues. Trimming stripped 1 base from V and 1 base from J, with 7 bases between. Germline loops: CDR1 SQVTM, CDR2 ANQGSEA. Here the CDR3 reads CSVEAQLNTGELFF. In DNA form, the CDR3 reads TGCAGCGTTGAAGCCCAGCTGAACACCGGGGAGCTGTTTTTT.

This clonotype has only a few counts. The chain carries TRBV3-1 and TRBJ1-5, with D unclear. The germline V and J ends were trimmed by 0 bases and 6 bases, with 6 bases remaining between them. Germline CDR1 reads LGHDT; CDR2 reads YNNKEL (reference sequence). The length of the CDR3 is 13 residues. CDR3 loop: CASSQDLGQPQHF. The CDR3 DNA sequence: TGTGCCAGCAGCCAAGATCTTGGTCAGCCCCAGCATTTT.

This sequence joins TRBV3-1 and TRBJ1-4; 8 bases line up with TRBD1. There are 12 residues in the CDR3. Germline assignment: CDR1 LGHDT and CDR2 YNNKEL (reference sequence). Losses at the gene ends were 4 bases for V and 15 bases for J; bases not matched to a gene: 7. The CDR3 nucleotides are TGTGCCAGCAGCCCCGGACAGGGTGGCTTGTTTTTT. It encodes CASSPGQGGLFF.

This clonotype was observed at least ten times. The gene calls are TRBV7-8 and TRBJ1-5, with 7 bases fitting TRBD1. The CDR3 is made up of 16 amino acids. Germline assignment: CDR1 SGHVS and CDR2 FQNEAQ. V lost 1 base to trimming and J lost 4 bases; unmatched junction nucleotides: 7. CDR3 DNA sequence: TGTGCCAGCAGCTTAGTAAGGACAGGAAAAAATCAGCCCCAGCATTTT. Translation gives CASSLVRTGKNQPQHF.

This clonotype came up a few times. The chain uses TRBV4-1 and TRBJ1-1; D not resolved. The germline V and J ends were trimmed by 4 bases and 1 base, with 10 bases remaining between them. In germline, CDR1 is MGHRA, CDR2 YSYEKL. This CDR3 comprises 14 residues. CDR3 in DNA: TGCGCCAGCAGCCCGGACCGGGCGAACACTGAAGCTTTCTTT. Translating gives CASSPDRANTEAFF.

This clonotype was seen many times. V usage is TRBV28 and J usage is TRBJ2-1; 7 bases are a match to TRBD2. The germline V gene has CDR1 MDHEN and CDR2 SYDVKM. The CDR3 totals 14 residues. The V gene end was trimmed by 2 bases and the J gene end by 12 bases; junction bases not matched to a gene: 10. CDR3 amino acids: CASSLGLAEIRQFF. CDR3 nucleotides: TGTGCCAGCAGTTTAGGGCTAGCGGAGATTAGGCAGTTCTTC.

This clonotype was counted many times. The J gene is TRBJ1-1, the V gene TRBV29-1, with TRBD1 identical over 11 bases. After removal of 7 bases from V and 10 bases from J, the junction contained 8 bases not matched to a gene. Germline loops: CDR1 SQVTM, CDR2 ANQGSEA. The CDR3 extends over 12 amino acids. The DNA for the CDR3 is TGCAGCGCCCGGACAGGGGGCGGTCGAGCTTTCTTT. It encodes CSARTGGGRAFF.

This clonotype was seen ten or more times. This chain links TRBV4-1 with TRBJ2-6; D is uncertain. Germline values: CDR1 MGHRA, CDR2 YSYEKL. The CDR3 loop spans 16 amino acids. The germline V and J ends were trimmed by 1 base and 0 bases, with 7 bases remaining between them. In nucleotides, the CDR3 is TGCGCCAGCAGCCAAGTGGGTCACTCTGGGGCCAACGTCCTGACTTTC. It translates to CASSQVGHSGANVLTF.

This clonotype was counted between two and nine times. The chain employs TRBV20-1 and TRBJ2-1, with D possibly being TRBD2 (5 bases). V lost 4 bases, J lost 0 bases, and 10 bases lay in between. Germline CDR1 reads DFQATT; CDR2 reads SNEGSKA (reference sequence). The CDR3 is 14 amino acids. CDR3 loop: CSANRGSSYNEQFF. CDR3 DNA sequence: TGCAGTGCTAACCGAGGGAGCTCCTACAATGAGCAGTTCTTC.

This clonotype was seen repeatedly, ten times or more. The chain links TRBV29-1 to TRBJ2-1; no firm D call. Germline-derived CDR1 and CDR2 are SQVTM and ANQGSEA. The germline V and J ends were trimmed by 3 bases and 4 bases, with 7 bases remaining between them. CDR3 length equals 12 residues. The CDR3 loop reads CSVDPRYNEQFF. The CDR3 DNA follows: TGCAGCGTTGATCCCAGATACAATGAGCAGTTCTTC.